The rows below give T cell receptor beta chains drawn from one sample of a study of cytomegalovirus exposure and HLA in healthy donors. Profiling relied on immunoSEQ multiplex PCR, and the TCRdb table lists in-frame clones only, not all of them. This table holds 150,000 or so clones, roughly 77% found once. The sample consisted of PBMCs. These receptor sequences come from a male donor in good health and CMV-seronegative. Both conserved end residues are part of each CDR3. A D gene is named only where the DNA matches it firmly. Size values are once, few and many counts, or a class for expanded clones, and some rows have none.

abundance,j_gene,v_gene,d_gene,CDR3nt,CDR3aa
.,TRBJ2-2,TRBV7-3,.,TGTGCCAGCAGCTCCACGAACACCGGGGAGCTGTTTTTT,CASSSTNTGELFF
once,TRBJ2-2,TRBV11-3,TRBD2,TGTGCCAGCAGCTCGGGGACTAGCGGGAGAATCACCGGGGAGCTGTTTTTT,CASSSGTSGRITGELFF
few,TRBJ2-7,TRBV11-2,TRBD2,TGTGCCAGCAGCCGGAGCGGGAGTCGTCTAGTCCACGAGCAGTACTTC,CASSRSGSRLVHEQYF
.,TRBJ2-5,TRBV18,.,TGTGCCAGCTCACCTCAGGGCGGACTAACCCAGCGCGGGACCCAGTACTTC,CASSPQGGLTQRGTQYF
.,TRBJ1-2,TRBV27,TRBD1,TGTGCCAGCAGGGGACAGACGAACTATGGCTACACCTTC,CASRGQTNYGYTF
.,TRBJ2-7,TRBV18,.,TGTGCCAGCTCACCCCCTGATAGCGTGGCCTACGAGCAGTACTTC,CASSPPDSVAYEQYF
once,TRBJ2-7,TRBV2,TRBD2,TGTGCCAGCATCGGGGGGGGACCCTACGAGCAGTACTTC,CASIGGGPYEQYF
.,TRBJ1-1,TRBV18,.,TGTGCCAGCTCACCACCCCCGGGGGGGAACACTGAAGCTTTCTTT,CASSPPPGGNTEAFF
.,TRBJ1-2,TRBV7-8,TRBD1,TGTGCCAGCAGCTTAGAGACAGGGAATGGCTACACCTTC,CASSLETGNGYTF
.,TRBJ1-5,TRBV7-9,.,TGTTCCAGCAGCTTAGGGGCAGGGGTTCAGCCCCAGCATTTT,CSSSLGAGVQPQHF
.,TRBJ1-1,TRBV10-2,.,TGCGCCAGCATTAAGGGGGAATCTGAAGCTTTCTTT,CASIKGESEAFF
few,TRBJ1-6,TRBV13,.,TGTGCCAGCAGCGCTACCGGGACAAGTGTTTCACCCCTCCACTTT,CASSATGTSVSPLHF
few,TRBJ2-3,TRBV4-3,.,TGCGCCAGCAGCCAAGATGGGGGGGCGGCAGATACGCAGTATTTT,CASSQDGGAADTQYF
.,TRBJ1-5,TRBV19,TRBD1,TGTGCCAGTATGGACAGGGGTTATAGCAATCAGCCCCAGCATTTT,CASMDRGYSNQPQHF
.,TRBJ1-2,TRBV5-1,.,TGCGCCAGCAGCCCCTCGACATCCTCAGGAGGAGCTAACTATGGCTACACCTTC,CASSPSTSSGGANYGYTF
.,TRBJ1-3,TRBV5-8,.,TGTGCCAGCAGCTTGGTTGGGGGGAGTAGCTCTGGAAACACCATATATTTT,CASSLVGGSSSGNTIYF
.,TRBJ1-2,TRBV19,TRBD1,TGTGCCAGTAGTACCCAGGGACAGGCCGCGGGCTATGGCTACACCTTC,CASSTQGQAAGYGYTF
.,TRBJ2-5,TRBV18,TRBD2,TGTGCCAGCTCCTCGACTAGCACTGAGACCCAGTACTTC,CASSSTSTETQYF
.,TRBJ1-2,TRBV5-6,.,TGTGCCAGCAGCTTAGGACCTCCTCCGGGAGTGAACTATGGCTACACCTTC,CASSLGPPPGVNYGYTF
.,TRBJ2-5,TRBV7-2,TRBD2,TGTGCCAGCAGCTTATTTATAACTAGCGGGGGGGCTGGGGAGACCCAGTACTTC,CASSLFITSGGAGETQYF
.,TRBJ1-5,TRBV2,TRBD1,TGTGCCAGCGACCCCGGGACAGACTTTTTTCTTAATCAGCCCCAGCATTTT,CASDPGTDFFLNQPQHF
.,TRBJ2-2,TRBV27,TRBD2,TGTGCCAGCAGTTTATGGACTAGTGGTAGAGGGGAGCTGTTTTTT,CASSLWTSGRGELFF
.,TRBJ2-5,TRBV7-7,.,TGTGCTAGCAGCGGACAGAAGGAGACCCAGTACTTC,CASSGQKETQYF
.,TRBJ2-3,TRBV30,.,TGTGCCTGGAGGGGACTCACAGATACGCAGTATTTT,CAWRGLTDTQYF
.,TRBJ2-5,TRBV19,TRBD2,TGTGCCAGTAGTATCGGGACTAGGGTAGTCGAGACCCAGTACTTC,CASSIGTRVVETQYF
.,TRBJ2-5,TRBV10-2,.,TGCGCCAGCAGTGAGTCGAGAACGGGAGTACGGGAGACCCAGTACTTC,CASSESRTGVRETQYF
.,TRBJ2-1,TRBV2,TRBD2,TGTGCCAGCACGCTAGCGGGAGTTGGCAATGAGCAGTTCTTC,CASTLAGVGNEQFF
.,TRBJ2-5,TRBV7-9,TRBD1,TGTGCCAGCAGCTCCGGGACAGGGGGCTTGGAGACCCAGTACTTC,CASSSGTGGLETQYF